Listed below are T cell receptor beta chains from one sample, sequenced in a study of T-cell reconstitution after alpha-beta-depleted transplantation in children. MiXCR, run by TCRdb on the PCR reads, gives a single entry per CDR3 protein. This sample has about half a million distinct CDR3 sequences; around an eighth occur once, and the top ten carry about 5.6%. The sequenced sample was PBMCs from the stem cell graft donor, obtained from the stem cell graft. All receptors derive from a human donor who donated a stem cell graft to a child with combined immunodeficiency. The CDR3 runs from the conserved cysteine through the conserved F or W. The D gene is left open where the match is weak. Expanded clones are given a class, and other clones once, few, many or no size at all.

TRBV6-1,NA,TRBJ2-1,TRBD2,TGTGCCAGCAGTCCGACTAGCGGGGGGGCCAATGAGCAGTTCTTC,CASSPTSGGANEQFF
TRBV20-1,few,TRBJ2-5,TRBD2,TGCAGTGTTAAGACTAGCGGAGAGACCCAGTACTTC,CSVKTSGETQYF
TRBV24-1,few,TRBJ2-6,NA,TGTGCCACCAGTGAAAGCTCTGGGGCCAACGTCCTGACTTTC,CATSESSGANVLTF
TRBV3-1,NA,TRBJ2-1,TRBD1,TGTGCCAGCAGCCCTATACAGGGGACCTACAATGAGCAGTTCTTC,CASSPIQGTYNEQFF
TRBV7-9,NA,TRBJ2-1,TRBD1,TGTGCCAGCAGCTCAGGACAGGGGACGGTTGAGCAGTTCTTC,CASSSGQGTVEQFF
TRBV5-1,many,TRBJ1-6,NA,TGCGCCAGCAGCTTGGAAGGAGGGGACTCACCCCTCCACTTT,CASSLEGGDSPLHF
TRBV20-1,many,TRBJ1-2,TRBD1,TGCAGTGCCCTTGGACAGGCGAACTATGGCTACACCTTC,CSALGQANYGYTF
TRBV5-5,many,TRBJ2-1,TRBD2,TGTGCCAGCAGCCAAACAACTGGCGGGAGCCAGGAGGAGCAGTTCTTC,CASSQTTGGSQEEQFF
TRBV20-1,many,TRBJ1-1,NA,TGCAGTGCTAGAGATACGAGAGGCCCCGACACTGAAGCTTTCTTT,CSARDTRGPDTEAFF
TRBV24-1,few,TRBJ2-4,NA,TGTGCCACCAGTGATACAGGGAGGGGCATTCAGTACTTC,CATSDTGRGIQYF
TRBV15,NA,TRBJ2-3,TRBD1,TGTGCCACCAGACGGACAGGGGAAAGCGCAGATACGCAGTATTTT,CATRRTGESADTQYF
TRBV2,few,TRBJ2-3,NA,TGTGCCAGCAGTGTCGAGCGACTGGACACAGATACGCAGTATTTT,CASSVERLDTDTQYF
TRBV30,many,TRBJ2-1,NA,TGTGCCTGGAGTGCCTGGGAGGCGGGAAGCTCCTACAATGAGCAGTTCTTC,CAWSAWEAGSSYNEQFF
TRBV28,few,TRBJ2-3,NA,TGTGCCAGCAGTTCCCTTAGACACCCTAGCACAGATACGCAGTATTTT,CASSSLRHPSTDTQYF
TRBV5-6,many,TRBJ2-3,TRBD2,TGTGCCAGCAGCTTGGGACTAGCCCCCTCAGATACGCAGTATTTT,CASSLGLAPSDTQYF
TRBV5-6,few,TRBJ2-2,NA,TGTGCCAGCACTGACAACAGGGTTCGAGGCACCGGGGAGCTGTTTTTT,CASTDNRVRGTGELFF
TRBV6-1,many,TRBJ2-3,TRBD2,TGTGCCAGCAGCCGACTAGCGGGAGCAGTAAATACGCAGTATTTT,CASSRLAGAVNTQYF
TRBV12-3/TRBV12-4,NA,TRBJ1-4,NA,TGTGCCAGCAGGAGAGGGGCAGATGAAAAACTGTTTTTT,CASRRGADEKLFF
TRBV5-1,NA,TRBJ2-1,TRBD1,TGCGCCAGTAGCCGGGACAGCGACAGAGAGACCCAGTTCTTC,CASSRDSDRETQFF
TRBV12-5,NA,TRBJ1-2,NA,TGTGCTACCCCCTGGGGGGGAGGCGATTACTATGGCTACACCTTC,CATPWGGGDYYGYTF
TRBV5-1,NA,TRBJ1-5,NA,TGCGCCAGCAGCACCAAGAATCAGCCCCAGCATTTT,CASSTKNQPQHF
TRBV6-1,few,TRBJ2-5,TRBD2,TGTGCCAGCAGTCTAGCGGGGGGGTTTCGGGAGACCCAGTACTTC,CASSLAGGFRETQYF
TRBV24-1,NA,TRBJ2-1,NA,TGTGCCACCGGGGGGCCGCTGGACGATGAGCAGTTCTTC,CATGGPLDDEQFF
TRBV20-1,NA,TRBJ2-1,NA,TGCAGTGCCATCAAAACGGGGGATGAGCAGTTCTTC,CSAIKTGDEQFF
TRBV6-6,many,TRBJ1-2,NA,TGTGCCAGCAGTCCCGCAGGGGTCTATGGCTACACCTTC,CASSPAGVYGYTF
TRBV5-6,NA,TRBJ2-7,TRBD1,TGTGCCAGCAGCTGGAGGACAGGGGGCATCTCCTACGGGCAGTACTTC,CASSWRTGGISYGQYF
TRBV7-6,few,TRBJ2-5,NA,TGTGCCAGCAGCTTAACCCCAGGAGGCGAGACCCAGTACTTC,CASSLTPGGETQYF
TRBV5-6,many,TRBJ1-5,TRBD1,TGTGCCAGCAGCTTGGGCCGACAGGGTAGGAGGCCCCAGCATTTT,CASSLGRQGRRPQHF